This is a list of T cell receptor beta chains from one sample in a study of blood T cells in healthy people across ages. TCRdb redid the calling of the 5' RACE reads with MiXCR, one entry per CDR3 protein. Among approximately 490,000 distinct CDR3 sequences listed, around 24% were seen once. The same sample was also used in a study of T cells of mothers and their children.

Source material: blood. The origin of the receptors is a boy under 18 in good health. CDR3s include the opening cysteine and the closing phenylalanine or tryptophan. Fields, in order: D gene, V gene, CDR3 length, J gene, clone size, CDR3 protein, CDR3 DNA. A D gene is named only where the DNA matches it firmly. Clone sizes are given selectively: once, few, many, or a class where the clone is expanded.

d_gene: TRBD2; v_gene: TRBV28; len: 15; j_gene: TRBJ2-1; abundance: few; CDR3aa: CASSQREGSFNEQFF; CDR3nt: TGTGCCAGCAGTCAGCGGGAGGGCTCGTTTAATGAGCAGTTCTTC
d_gene: NA; v_gene: TRBV29-1; len: 13; j_gene: TRBJ1-2; abundance: few; CDR3aa: CSVRTRGGYGYTF; CDR3nt: TGCAGCGTCAGGACGAGGGGCGGCTATGGCTACACCTTC
d_gene: TRBD2; v_gene: TRBV5-1; len: 16; j_gene: TRBJ2-1; abundance: few; CDR3aa: CASSLEGLAGGTEQFF; CDR3nt: TGCGCCAGCAGCTTGGAAGGACTAGCGGGGGGCACTGAGCAGTTCTTC
d_gene: TRBD2; v_gene: TRBV7-7; len: 16; j_gene: TRBJ2-1; abundance: NA; CDR3aa: CASSPLAGGAYNEQFF; CDR3nt: TGTGCTAGCAGCCCCCTCGCGGGGGGGGCCTACAATGAGCAGTTCTTC
d_gene: NA; v_gene: TRBV18; len: 13; j_gene: TRBJ1-1; abundance: few; CDR3aa: CASSPDQNTEAFF; CDR3nt: TGTGCCAGCTCACCAGATCAGAACACTGAAGCTTTCTTT
d_gene: NA; v_gene: TRBV29-1; len: 14; j_gene: TRBJ2-5; abundance: NA; CDR3aa: CSVGGTRGQETQYF; CDR3nt: TGCAGCGTCGGAGGGACTCGGGGACAAGAGACCCAGTACTTC
d_gene: NA; v_gene: TRBV4-3; len: 14; j_gene: TRBJ2-7; abundance: few; CDR3aa: CASSHQTVSYEQYF; CDR3nt: TGCGCCAGCAGCCACCAGACAGTCTCCTACGAGCAGTACTTC
d_gene: TRBD1; v_gene: TRBV6-2/TRBV6-3; len: 17; j_gene: TRBJ2-1; abundance: few; CDR3aa: CANSYGATGYGYNEQFF; CDR3nt: TGTGCCAACAGTTACGGGGCGACAGGGTACGGTTACAATGAGCAGTTCTTC
d_gene: TRBD1; v_gene: TRBV7-2; len: 14; j_gene: TRBJ2-2; abundance: NA; CDR3aa: CASSFGQGTGELFF; CDR3nt: TGTGCCAGCAGCTTCGGACAGGGGACCGGGGAGCTGTTTTTT
d_gene: NA; v_gene: TRBV12-3/TRBV12-4; len: 12; j_gene: TRBJ1-3; abundance: once; CDR3aa: CASSEDGNTIYF; CDR3nt: TGTGCCAGCAGCGAGGACGGAAACACCATATATTTT
d_gene: NA; v_gene: TRBV7-9; len: 14; j_gene: TRBJ2-3; abundance: few; CDR3aa: CASSGAGSTDTQYF; CDR3nt: TGTGCCAGCAGCGGGGCGGGGAGCACAGATACGCAGTATTTT
d_gene: NA; v_gene: TRBV6-1; len: 16; j_gene: TRBJ1-3; abundance: NA; CDR3aa: CASIEHKRNSGNTIYF; CDR3nt: TGTGCCAGCATCGAACACAAAAGAAACTCTGGAAACACCATATATTTT
d_gene: TRBD1; v_gene: TRBV5-5; len: 16; j_gene: TRBJ1-1; abundance: NA; CDR3aa: CASSLPTTGPAGEAFF; CDR3nt: TGTGCCAGCAGCTTGCCGACGACAGGGCCTGCGGGTGAAGCTTTCTTT
d_gene: NA; v_gene: TRBV10-3; len: 12; j_gene: TRBJ2-7; abundance: NA; CDR3aa: CAISYQAYEQYF; CDR3nt: TGTGCCATCAGTTACCAAGCCTACGAGCAGTACTTC
d_gene: NA; v_gene: TRBV7-8; len: 15; j_gene: TRBJ1-1; abundance: NA; CDR3aa: CASSSPNRVSTEAFF; CDR3nt: TGTGCCAGCAGCTCACCAAACAGGGTCTCCACTGAAGCTTTCTTT
d_gene: NA; v_gene: TRBV9; len: 15; j_gene: TRBJ1-2; abundance: NA; CDR3aa: CASSVGPDANYGYTF; CDR3nt: TGTGCCAGCAGCGTAGGGCCAGACGCTAACTATGGCTACACCTTC
d_gene: TRBD1; v_gene: TRBV19; len: 14; j_gene: TRBJ1-5; abundance: NA; CDR3aa: CASSPDRVHQPQHF; CDR3nt: TGTGCCAGTAGTCCCGACAGGGTTCATCAGCCCCAGCATTTT
d_gene: NA; v_gene: TRBV4-3; len: 14; j_gene: TRBJ1-2; abundance: few; CDR3aa: CASSQITGKDGYTF; CDR3nt: TGCGCCAGCAGCCAGATCACAGGGAAGGATGGCTACACCTTC
d_gene: TRBD2; v_gene: TRBV7-2; len: 13; j_gene: TRBJ2-7; abundance: many; CDR3aa: CASSPTSGYEQYF; CDR3nt: TGTGCCAGCAGCCCTACTAGCGGCTACGAGCAGTACTTC
d_gene: NA; v_gene: TRBV6-5; len: 13; j_gene: TRBJ2-3; abundance: NA; CDR3aa: CASRTTGTDTQYF; CDR3nt: TGTGCCAGCAGGACGACTGGCACAGATACGCAGTATTTT
d_gene: TRBD1; v_gene: TRBV7-2; len: 15; j_gene: TRBJ1-2; abundance: NA; CDR3aa: CASSSSDRGVYGYTF; CDR3nt: TGTGCCAGCAGCTCCTCGGACAGGGGGGTCTATGGCTACACCTTC
d_gene: TRBD1; v_gene: TRBV7-2; len: 15; j_gene: TRBJ2-7; abundance: NA; CDR3aa: CASSLHRDRSYEQYF; CDR3nt: TGTGCCAGCAGCTTACACCGGGACAGATCCTACGAGCAGTACTTC
d_gene: NA; v_gene: TRBV5-1; len: 17; j_gene: TRBJ1-3; abundance: few; CDR3aa: CASSEIPLPLSGNTIYF; CDR3nt: TGCGCCAGCAGTGAGATCCCCTTACCGCTTTCTGGAAACACCATATATTTT
d_gene: NA; v_gene: TRBV20-1; len: 12; j_gene: TRBJ2-7; abundance: NA; CDR3aa: CSANPQSREQYF; CDR3nt: TGCAGTGCTAACCCCCAAAGTCGCGAGCAGTACTTC
d_gene: NA; v_gene: TRBV15; len: 15; j_gene: TRBJ2-5; abundance: NA; CDR3aa: CATSSKLVNLEAQYF; CDR3nt: TGTGCCACCAGCAGCAAACTAGTAAACCTGGAGGCCCAGTACTTC
d_gene: TRBD2; v_gene: TRBV11-2; len: 14; j_gene: TRBJ2-1; abundance: few; CDR3aa: CASSFSRGDNEQFF; CDR3nt: TGTGCCAGCAGCTTCTCCCGGGGGGACAATGAGCAGTTCTTC
d_gene: TRBD2; v_gene: TRBV7-2; len: 15; j_gene: TRBJ2-7; abundance: few; CDR3aa: CASSLRAGGLYEQYF; CDR3nt: TGTGCCAGCAGCTTAAGAGCGGGAGGGCTCTACGAGCAGTACTTC
d_gene: NA; v_gene: TRBV6-2/TRBV6-3; len: 13; j_gene: TRBJ2-5; abundance: NA; CDR3aa: CASSFSYSETQYF; CDR3nt: TGTGCCAGCAGTTTTTCTTATTCGGAGACCCAGTACTTC
d_gene: TRBD1; v_gene: TRBV6-5; len: 15; j_gene: TRBJ2-1; abundance: NA; CDR3aa: CASSSPGTGCYEQFF; CDR3nt: TGTGCCAGCAGTTCGCCCGGGACAGGGTGTTATGAGCAGTTCTTC
d_gene: NA; v_gene: TRBV2; len: 15; j_gene: TRBJ2-5; abundance: few; CDR3aa: CASSEARLRTETQYF; CDR3nt: TGTGCCAGCAGTGAAGCGCGTCTACGTACGGAGACCCAGTACTTC
d_gene: TRBD2; v_gene: TRBV23-1; len: 17; j_gene: TRBJ2-1; abundance: once; CDR3aa: CASSHPRQREVGNEQFF; CDR3nt: TGCGCCAGCAGTCACCCGCGCCAGCGGGAGGTAGGGAATGAGCAGTTCTTC
d_gene: NA; v_gene: TRBV9; len: 14; j_gene: TRBJ2-3; abundance: NA; CDR3aa: CASSVGSGPDTQYF; CDR3nt: TGTGCCAGCAGCGTAGGGAGCGGTCCAGATACGCAGTATTTT
d_gene: NA; v_gene: TRBV7-9; len: 13; j_gene: TRBJ1-4; abundance: few; CDR3aa: CASSRGVGEKLFF; CDR3nt: TGTGCCAGCAGCCGAGGGGTCGGGGAAAAACTGTTTTTT
d_gene: NA; v_gene: TRBV18; len: 16; j_gene: TRBJ1-4; abundance: NA; CDR3aa: CASSPPEDANGEKLFF; CDR3nt: TGTGCCAGCTCACCACCGGAGGACGCCAACGGTGAAAAACTGTTTTTT
d_gene: TRBD1; v_gene: TRBV20-1; len: 15; j_gene: TRBJ1-1; abundance: many; CDR3aa: CSAGTGEFGGTEAFF; CDR3nt: TGCAGTGCCGGGACAGGGGAGTTTGGCGGCACTGAAGCTTTCTTT
d_gene: TRBD2; v_gene: TRBV29-1; len: 13; j_gene: TRBJ2-7; abundance: NA; CDR3aa: CSSGLAPPYEQYF; CDR3nt: TGCAGCTCAGGACTAGCGCCCCCCTACGAGCAGTACTTC
d_gene: TRBD1; v_gene: TRBV3-1; len: 15; j_gene: TRBJ2-3; abundance: few; CDR3aa: CASSPPGQGSDTQYF; CDR3nt: TGTGCCAGCAGCCCCCCGGGACAGGGCTCAGATACGCAGTATTTT
d_gene: NA; v_gene: TRBV3-1; len: 12; j_gene: TRBJ1-5; abundance: NA; CDR3aa: CASSQGRQPQHF; CDR3nt: TGTGCCAGCAGCCAAGGTCGGCAGCCCCAGCATTTT
d_gene: TRBD2; v_gene: TRBV5-1; len: 17; j_gene: TRBJ2-2; abundance: NA; CDR3aa: CASSLVLTSGNTGELFF; CDR3nt: TGCGCCAGCAGCTTGGTACTCACTAGCGGGAACACCGGGGAGCTGTTTTTT
d_gene: NA; v_gene: TRBV20-1; len: 13; j_gene: TRBJ2-5; abundance: few; CDR3aa: CSASQGGRETQYF; CDR3nt: TGCAGTGCTAGTCAGGGGGGCAGGGAGACCCAGTACTTC
d_gene: NA; v_gene: TRBV27; len: 11; j_gene: TRBJ2-2; abundance: few; CDR3aa: CASSFAGELFF; CDR3nt: TGTGCCAGCAGTTTTGCCGGGGAGCTGTTTTTT
d_gene: NA; v_gene: TRBV20-1; len: 15; j_gene: TRBJ1-5; abundance: few; CDR3aa: CSARVDVRGTQPQHF; CDR3nt: TGCAGTGCTAGAGTAGACGTGAGGGGCACTCAGCCCCAGCATTTT